Shown below are 28 T cell receptor beta chains from a single sample sequenced in a study of shared T cell receptors in the human thymus. Using immunoSEQ multiplex PCR, the repertoire was profiled, and TCRdb retains in-frame clones only, with some absent. The table lists 630,000 or so clones, 80% to 90% of them singletons, with approximately 0.0097% in the top ten. The same sample was also studied in work on human thymus T cells.

What was sequenced was thymocytes. The receptors here all came from a boy in the first two years of life with a congenital heart defect.

Here the CDR3 reads CASSPSGHNLSYEQYF. The CDR3 coding sequence is TGTGCCAGCAGTCCTAGCGGCCACAACCTCTCCTACGAGCAGTACTTC. The rearrangement links TRBV28 to TRBJ2-7; 7 bases line up with TRBD2. J was trimmed by 0 bases and V by 5 bases; bases with no gene match: 10. Germline-derived CDR1 and CDR2 are MDHEN and SYDVKM. The CDR3 consists of 16 residues.

This chain connects TRBV28 to TRBJ2-7; 7 nucleotides match TRBD2. Germline CDR1 is MDHEN and CDR2 is SYDVKM. This CDR3 region has 17 residues. The ends lost 2 bases at V and 6 bases at J; junction bases unmatched: 16. DNA for the CDR3: TGTGCCAGCAGTTTACTGGGGCAGGGACTACCCTATAGCGAGCAGTACTTC. It translates to CASSLLGQGLPYSEQYF.

Only one count was recorded for this clone. The chain employs TRBV4-2 and TRBJ2-7; 9 bases line up with TRBD1. Germline lookup yields CDR1 LGHNA and CDR2 YNFKEQ. Trimming at V came to 4 bases and at J to 10 bases, leaving 5 bases not matched to a gene. The CDR3 has 12 residues. The CDR3 protein is CASSLRTGDQYF. For the CDR3, the DNA is TGTGCCAGCAGCCTACGGACAGGGGATCAGTACTTC.

The sample holds a few counts of this clone. V usage is TRBV18 and J usage is TRBJ1-3; TRBD1 matches at 10 bases. The V gene's germline CDR1 is KGHSH and CDR2 LQKENI. The trim removed 9 bases at V and 5 bases at J, leaving 7 bases unmatched. The CDR3 is 14 residues long. The CDR3 is CASEPGQGRNTIYF. In nucleotides, the CDR3 is TGTGCCAGTGAACCGGGACAGGGGCGAAACACCATATATTTT.

The rearrangement uses TRBV7-9 and TRBJ2-7; 14 nucleotides align to TRBD2. V trimming: 5 bases; J trimming: 4 bases; junction bases outside the gene matches: 7. The CDR3 runs 16 residues. From germline, CDR1 is SEHNR and CDR2 FQNEAQ (reference sequence). This chain's CDR3 is CASSPRTSGGPYEQYF. The CDR3 DNA follows: TGTGCCAGCAGCCCCAGGACTAGCGGGGGGCCTTACGAGCAGTACTTC.

The chain recombines TRBV5-6 with TRBJ2-1, with D tentatively TRBD1 (6 bases). CDR1 and CDR2 from the germline V gene are SGHDT and YYEEEE. The CDR3 is made up of 12 amino acids. With 1 base removed from V and 14 bases from J, the gap between germline ends came to 13 bases. This chain's CDR3 is CASSLFRGREFF. The DNA of the CDR3 is TGTGCCAGCAGCTTGTTCAGGGGCCGAGAGTTCTTC.

The gene calls are TRBV6-1 and TRBJ2-1; 13 bases map to TRBD2. The trim removed 6 bases at V and 7 bases at J, leaving 6 bases unmatched. This CDR3 is built from 15 residues. In germline, CDR1 is MNHNS, CDR2 SASEGT. This CDR3 is CASSPTSGRANEQFF. The CDR3 nucleotides read TGTGCCAGCAGCCCCACTAGCGGGAGGGCAAATGAGCAGTTCTTC.

V is TRBV5-4 and J is TRBJ2-5; the D gene is possibly TRBD2 (6 bases). The CDR3 has 13 amino acids. V lost 4 bases, J lost 4 bases, and 11 bases lay in between. The V gene's germline CDR1 is SGHNT and CDR2 YYREEE (reference sequence). The CDR3 sequence: CASSKDGGETQYF. CDR3 coding DNA: TGTGCCAGCAGCAAGGACGGGGGAGAGACCCAGTACTTC.

The rearrangement links TRBV10-2 to TRBJ2-5; 7 bases are shared with TRBD2. Germline V gene data show CDR1 as WSHSY and CDR2 as SAAADI. V was pared by 10 bases and J by 4 bases, with 12 bases of the junction left unmatched. The length of the CDR3 is 14 residues. CDR3 sequence reads: CAIKERDGGETQYF. CDR3 nucleotide sequence: TGCGCCATCAAAGAGCGGGACGGGGGAGAGACCCAGTACTTC.

This chain joins TRBV9 and TRBJ1-2; 7 bases are shared with TRBD1. The germline V gene has CDR1 SGDLS and CDR2 YYNGEE. The V and J ends lost 4 bases and 5 bases, in that order; junction bases with no gene match: 8. This CDR3 is 14 amino acids long. CDR3 residues: CASSPRDRGYGYTF. The CDR3 DNA reads as TGTGCCAGCAGCCCACGGGACAGAGGTTATGGCTACACCTTC.

The chain uses TRBV10-2 and TRBJ1-1; 10 bases fit TRBD1. The CDR3 length is 19 residues. Germline CDR1 reads WSHSY; CDR2 reads SAAADI. The ends lost 7 bases at V and 0 bases at J; junction bases unmatched: 17. CDR3 coding DNA: TGCGCCAGCAACGACCCATCAAGGGACAGGGGAGGCATGAACACTGAAGCTTTCTTT. It specifies CASNDPSRDRGGMNTEAFF.

This clone has only a few counts. This sequence joins TRBV4-3 and TRBJ1-4; 9 bases are a match to TRBD1. CDR3 length: 18 amino acids. Germline V gene sequence: CDR1 LGHNA, CDR2 YSLEER. Trimming removed 0 bases from V and 7 bases from J; junction bases left unmatched: 12. In nucleotides, the CDR3 is TGCGCCAGCAGCCAAGATCCCGGGACAGGGTGGGACTGTGAAAAACTGTTTTTT. Protein sequence: CASSQDPGTGWDCEKLFF.

This clone has just one count. The CDR3 DNA is TGTGCCAGCAGCTTAGAGAGGGGGCCTAATACTGAAGCTTTCTTT. This codes for CASSLERGPNTEAFF. V usage is TRBV7-9 and J usage is TRBJ1-1; TRBD1 aligns across 7 bases. After removal of 1 base from V and 5 bases from J, the junction contained 7 bases not matched to a gene. Germline-derived CDR1 and CDR2 are SEHNR and FQNEAQ (reference sequence). CDR3 length: 15 residues.

V gene TRBV20-1 combines with J gene TRBJ2-1, with D tentatively TRBD2 (5 bases). The germline gives CDR1 DFQATT, CDR2 SNEGSKA (reference sequence). The CDR3 sequence is 10 residues long. V gave up 8 bases and J gave up 9 bases, with 11 bases separating them. The CDR3 loop reads CSPDYGEQFF. The DNA for the CDR3 is TGCAGTCCAGACTACGGTGAGCAGTTCTTC.

Here the CDR3 reads CASSLVQAQSMDEQFF. CDR3 nucleotides: TGTGCCAGCAGCTTAGTACAGGCGCAAAGTATGGATGAGCAGTTCTTC. The gene calls are TRBV7-9 and TRBJ2-1; perhaps TRBD1 as D (5 bases). With 1 base removed from V and 8 bases from J, the gap between germline ends came to 18 bases. The CDR3 is made up of 16 amino acids. Germline V gives CDR1 SEHNR, CDR2 FQNEAQ (reference sequence).

The V gene is TRBV4-3, the J gene TRBJ2-1; tentative D call: TRBD2 (5 bases). V gave up 2 bases and J gave up 0 bases, with 17 bases separating them. The CDR3 spans 18 residues. Germline CDR1 LGHNA, CDR2 YSLEER. CDR3 amino acids: CASSQQSPGLRSYNEQFF. The CDR3 DNA reads TGCGCCAGCAGCCAACAGTCCCCCGGACTCCGCTCCTACAATGAGCAGTTCTTC.

The chain carries TRBV27 and TRBJ1-6; weak D call: TRBD1 (6 bases). V lost 6 bases to trimming and J lost 5 bases, with 11 bases between them. Per germline, CDR1 MNHEY and CDR2 SMNVEV (reference sequence). The length of the CDR3 is 14 residues. CDR3 coding DNA: TGTGCCAGCAGCTCGACAGGACATAATTCACCCCTCCACTTT. Translated: CASSSTGHNSPLHF.

This chain uses TRBV7-6 with TRBJ1-5; D may be TRBD1 (5 bases). The V gene lost 5 bases and the J gene lost 1 base, with 12 bases spanning the gap. CDR3 length: 15 residues. Germline assignment: CDR1 SGHVS and CDR2 FNYEAQ. The CDR3 loop reads CASSRLGGSNQPQHF. DNA for the CDR3: TGTGCCAGCAGCAGACTGGGGGGGAGCAATCAGCCCCAGCATTTT.

The chain combines TRBV14 with TRBJ1-1; the match to TRBD1 covers 7 bases. This CDR3 contains 15 residues. The trim removed 3 bases at V and 1 base at J, leaving 5 bases unmatched. Looked up from germline, CDR1 is SGHDN and CDR2 is FVKESK. This CDR3 reads CASSQATGSNTEAFF. The CDR3 bases are TGTGCCAGCAGCCAGGCGACAGGGTCGAACACTGAAGCTTTCTTT. The full variable domain, in which reference TRBV14 and TRBJ1-1 provide the parts outside the CDR3, is EAGVTQFPSHSVIEKGQTVTLRCDPISGHDNLYWYRRVMGKEIKFLLHFVKESKQDESGMPNNRFLAERTGGTYSTLKVQPAELEDSGVYFCASSQATGSNTEAFFGQGTRLTVV.

This clone was found once. The V call is TRBV4-1, the J call TRBJ2-1; 7 nucleotides line up with TRBD2. The length of the CDR3 is 14 residues. V shed 5 bases and J 4 bases; nucleotides not matched to a gene: 5. The germline gives CDR1 MGHRA, CDR2 YSYEKL. This chain's CDR3 is CASSSGLNYNEQFF. The CDR3 DNA reads TGCGCCAGCAGCTCGGGACTAAATTACAATGAGCAGTTCTTC.

The chain recombines TRBV11-2 with TRBJ2-1, with D possibly being TRBD1 (5 bases). Trimming cost V 4 bases and J 8 bases, with 18 bases left between them. The CDR3 consists of 15 residues. Germline CDR1 is SGHAT and CDR2 is FQNNGV. The DNA of the CDR3 is TGTGCCAGCAGCTGGTCTAGTACGATAGGGGATGAGCAGTTCTTC. It is translated as CASSWSSTIGDEQFF.

The J gene is TRBJ2-7, the V gene TRBV28, with D tentatively TRBD1 (8 bases). The germline V gene encodes CDR1 MDHEN and CDR2 SYDVKM. CDR3 length: 14 amino acids. V gave up 6 bases and J gave up 2 bases, with 14 bases separating them. The CDR3 is CASSERDRPYEQYF. As DNA, the CDR3 is TGTGCCAGCAGCGAGCGGGACAGGCCCTACGAGCAGTACTTC.

This sequence joins TRBV9 and TRBJ1-3, with D perhaps matching TRBD1 (5 bases). This CDR3 has 12 amino acids. Looked up from germline, CDR1 is SGDLS and CDR2 is YYNGEE. Trimming stripped 7 bases from V and 4 bases from J, with 9 bases between. CDR3 loop: CASVGAGNTIYF. The DNA for the CDR3 is TGTGCCAGCGTTGGGGCGGGAAACACCATATATTTT.

The chain uses TRBV9 and TRBJ2-1; 9 nucleotides agree with TRBD2. V was pared by 0 bases and J by 4 bases, with 17 bases of the junction left unmatched. Germline CDR1 and CDR2: SGDLS and YYNGEE. CDR3 length: 20 amino acids. CDR3 coding DNA: TGTGCCAGCAGCGTAGGAAGGGGCGGGAGGGCCCCATTCCAATACAATGAGCAGTTCTTC. Translating gives CASSVGRGGRAPFQYNEQFF.

V and J are TRBV7-2 and TRBJ2-7; D gene ambiguous. Germline-derived CDR1 and CDR2 are SGHTA and FQGNSA. The CDR3 is made up of 16 amino acids. V was shortened by 4 bases and J by 0 bases, with 16 bases between the two germline ends. The CDR3 reads CASSSISRFFSYEQYF. Here the CDR3 DNA reads TGTGCCAGCAGCTCAATATCCAGGTTCTTCTCCTACGAGCAGTACTTC. The whole variable domain, filled in from reference TRBV7-2 and TRBJ2-7, reads GAGVSQSPSNKVTEKGKDVELRCDPISGHTALYWYRQSLGQGLEFLIYFQGNSAPDKSGLPSDRFSAERTGGSVSTLTIQRTQQEDSAVYLCASSSISRFFSYEQYFGPGTRLTVT.

The chain has TRBV28 and TRBJ2-3, with 9 nucleotides matching TRBD1. Per germline, CDR1 MDHEN and CDR2 SYDVKM. CDR3 length: 16 amino acids. V lost 2 bases, J lost 4 bases, and 7 bases stayed unmatched. CDR3 region: CASSLDRGKIADTQYF. In DNA, the CDR3 is TGTGCCAGCAGTTTAGACAGGGGGAAGATCGCAGATACGCAGTATTTT.

This clone has just a few counts. This chain links TRBV4-1 with TRBJ2-7; 8 bases map to TRBD2. Germline V CDR1 and CDR2: MGHRA, YSYEKL. This CDR3 contains 14 residues. The ends lost 9 bases at V and 5 bases at J; junction bases unmatched: 12. Written as DNA, the CDR3 is TGCGCCAGGTCGGCGAGCGGGAGCGGAAACGAGCAGTACTTC. Protein product: CARSASGSGNEQYF.

For this clone: The junction differs from germline at one of its ends, possibly a read error. This chain uses TRBV29-1 with TRBJ2-7, with D maybe TRBD1 (6 bases). The length of the CDR3 is 11 residues. Per the germline V gene, CDR1 is SQVTM and CDR2 is ANQGSEA. In DNA, the CDR3 is TGCAGCGTTGAAGATCAGAACAGGGCGCACTTC. Translated, it gives CSVEDQNRAHF.